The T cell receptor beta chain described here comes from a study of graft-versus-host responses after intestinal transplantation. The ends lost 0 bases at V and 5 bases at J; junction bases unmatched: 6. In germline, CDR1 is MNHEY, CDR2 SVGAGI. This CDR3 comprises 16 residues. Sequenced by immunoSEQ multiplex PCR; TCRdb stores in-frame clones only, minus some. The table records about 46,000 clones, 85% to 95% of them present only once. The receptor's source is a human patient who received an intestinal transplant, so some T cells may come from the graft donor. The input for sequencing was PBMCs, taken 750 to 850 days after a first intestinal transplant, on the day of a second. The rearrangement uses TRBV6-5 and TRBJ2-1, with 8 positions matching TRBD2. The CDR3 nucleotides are TGTGCCAGCAGTTACTCGACCCTCGGGGGGGACAATGAGCAGTTCTTC. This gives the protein CASSYSTLGGDNEQFF.